This T cell receptor (beta chain) came from a study of blood T cell repertoires in COVID-19. Data came from immunoSEQ multiplex PCR; TCRdb stores just in-frame clones and leaves some out. The sample yields 200,000 to 250,000 clones, around 86% seen once. With regard to this clone: Other DNA sequences in the same sample also yield this CDR3.

Germline lookup yields CDR1 LGHDT and CDR2 YNNKEL (reference sequence). With 1 base removed from V and 11 bases from J, the gap between germline ends came to 12 bases. CDR3 length: 14 amino acids. The receptor was isolated from an elderly woman with COVID-19, enrolled during active disease. V usage is TRBV3-1 (or the pseudogene TRBV3-2) and J usage is TRBJ1-6; possible D gene TRBD1, 5 bases. Sequenced sample: peripheral blood. CDR3 region: CASSQVEGEAPLHF. In nucleotides, the CDR3 is TGTGCCAGCAGCCAAGTCGAAGGGGAGGCACCCCTCCACTTT.